At least ten counts were recorded for the clone carrying this T cell receptor (beta chain). The target antigen is unknown. Barcoded TCR alpha and TCR beta cDNA libraries with UMIs came from 5'RACE using constant-segment primers. MiXCR, applied by TCRdb to the 5' RACE reads, yields one record per CDR3 protein. This sample has about 500,000 distinct CDR3 sequences, with roughly 20% found just once. This specimen belongs to a study of T-cell memory formation after mild COVID-19. Background on the study: There were largely donor-specific TCR clusters.

V gave up 6 bases and J gave up 1 base, with 10 bases separating them. CDR3 length equals 15 residues. The V gene's germline CDR1 is SGHVS and CDR2 FQNEAQ. Regarding the study as a whole: Confirmation was lacking for SARS-CoV-2 specificity of second-wave clones that peaked on day 37. In pre-infection memory, a portion of responding clones appeared, which suggested that cross-reactive memory joined.

Input material: PBMCs or a T cell subset sorted from them (not recorded which). The clonotype originates from an adult woman who had mild COVID-19 (a few samples of this study predate the infection). Cell type and time point are not known. The V call is TRBV7-8, the J call TRBJ2-6, with TRBD1 as a possible D gene (5 bases). CDR3 nucleotides: TGTGCCAGCAGTCCAGGGTCTTCTGGGGCCAACGTCCTGACTTTC. Translated: CASSPGSSGANVLTF.